The 6 T cell receptor beta chains in this list originate from one sample, sequenced in a study of T-cell memory formation after mild COVID-19. MiXCR, applied by TCRdb to the 5' RACE reads, yields one record per CDR3 protein. Here the sample spans a few hundred thousand distinct CDR3 sequences, around 15% being singletons. Sequencing input: PBMCs or a T cell subset sorted from them (not recorded which). The receptors shown here come from a man aged 18 to 29 who had mild COVID-19 (a few samples of this study predate the infection). Cell type and time point are not known.

Here the CDR3 DNA reads TGTGCCACCAGCAGGGACAGGGCAGTTGAAAAACTGTTTTTT. Protein sequence: CATSRDRAVEKLFF. The chain carries TRBV15 and TRBJ1-4; 8 positions match TRBD1. Germline V gene lookup returns CDR1 LNHNV and CDR2 YYDKDF (reference sequence). J lost 7 bases, V lost 3 bases, and 4 bases had no gene match. The CDR3 has 14 residues.

This clonotype appeared once. V usage is TRBV4-1 and J usage is TRBJ1-2, with 10 bases that match TRBD1. CDR1 is MGHRA, CDR2 YSYEKL, per germline. With V trimmed by 3 bases and J by 4 bases, 14 bases remained unmatched. CDR3 length: 18 amino acids. CDR3 amino acids: CASSQRPGQGTRTYGYTF. In DNA form, the CDR3 reads TGCGCCAGCAGCCAGAGGCCGGGACAGGGGACTAGAACCTATGGCTACACCTTC.

The CDR3 DNA reads as TGTGCCAGCAGCACCGACAGGGGTTACGAGCAGTACTTC. This translates into CASSTDRGYEQYF. The chain combines TRBV7-7 with TRBJ2-7, with 8 nucleotides matching TRBD1. The CDR3 runs to 13 residues. In germline, CDR1 is SSHAT, CDR2 FNYEAQ (reference sequence). The trim removed 5 bases at V and 4 bases at J, leaving 4 bases unmatched.

This chain links TRBV27 with TRBJ2-1; the match to TRBD1 covers 7 bases. Germline CDR1 is MNHEY and CDR2 is SMNVEV (reference sequence). The V segment lost 5 bases and the J segment 3 bases; nucleotides outside the gene matches: 7. The CDR3 spans 15 residues. CDR3 DNA: TGTGCCAGCAGTAAACTACAGGGGATCTACAATGAGCAGTTCTTC. The encoded protein is CASSKLQGIYNEQFF.

The chain recombines TRBV2 with TRBJ2-7; maybe TRBD1 (6 bases). Between the trimmed V and J ends, which lost 6 bases and 7 bases, there was a span of 16 bases. CDR3 size: 13 residues. CDR1 and CDR2 (germline): SNHLY, FYNNEI. In nucleotides, the CDR3 is TGTGCCAGCAGACCCGGACAGTCGATGGAGCAGTACTTC. Residues: CASRPGQSMEQYF.

In DNA, the CDR3 is TGCGCCAGCAGCGGCGGTGTGGGTAATGATTCACCCCTCCACTTT. Translated, it gives CASSGGVGNDSPLHF. The J gene is TRBJ1-6, the V gene TRBV5-1; D unclear. This CDR3 has 15 residues. Germline lookup yields CDR1 SGHRS and CDR2 YFSETQ. The V gene lost 4 bases and the J gene lost 8 bases, with 16 bases spanning the gap.